This TCR beta chain was observed in a study of T cell repertoires in cytomegalovirus infection. Findings and caveats of the study: CMV-specific TCR beta clonotypes restricted by HLA-C were the ones dominating the ex vivo response.

This clonotype was detected only a few times. Its matching antigen is unknown. Germline CDR1 DFQATT, CDR2 SNEGSKA (reference sequence). The V end was cut by 6 bases, the J end by 3 bases, with 15 bases between. There are 14 residues in the CDR3. From the reads, TCRdb called clonotypes with MiXCR, one entry per CDR3 protein. The sample carries about 310,000 distinct CDR3 sequences, around 10% recorded once. Sequencing was performed on PBMCs. The clonotype was recovered from a human donor in good health (CMV status not recorded). Some clones in this sample may be carry-over from other donors' samples. The genes are TRBV20-1 and TRBJ1-5; D uncertain. CDR3 residues: CSAQRGPPNQPQHF. CDR3 sequence (DNA): TGCAGTGCCCAGAGAGGGCCGCCCAATCAGCCCCAGCATTTT.